Listed below are T cell receptor beta chains from one sample, sequenced in a study of blood T cell repertoires in COVID-19. The repertoire was sequenced with immunoSEQ multiplex PCR; TCRdb's copy has only in-frame clones and lacks some. The table lists approximately 60,000 clones, around 83% of them singletons. Sequenced: peripheral blood. The receptor source for this set is a woman older than 75 with acute or convalescent COVID-19. Both conserved end residues are part of each CDR3. D genes are given only for firm matches. Only part of the rows carry a size: once, few, many, or a class if the clone is expanded.

>-|TRBJ2-7|TRBV13|-
TGTGCCAGCAGCCCCCGGGAATCCTACGAGCAGTACTTC
CASSPRESYEQYF
>-|TRBJ1-2|TRBV24-1|-
TGTGCCACCAGTGATTTGCTTCCGGGTCAAGGCTACACCTTC
CATSDLLPGQGYTF
>once|TRBJ2-5|TRBV15|-
TGTGCCACCAGCATAGGCGGCGATCGGGAGACCCAGTACTTC
CATSIGGDRETQYF
>-|TRBJ1-5|TRBV3-1/TRBV3-2|-
TGTGCCAGCAGCCAAAGGGGGGGCAGTCAGCCCCAGCATTTT
CASSQRGGSQPQHF
>-|TRBJ1-2|TRBV25-1|-
TGTGCCAGCAGTGAACTAACAGGGGGCTACACCTTC
CASSELTGGYTF
>-|TRBJ2-5|TRBV7-2|-
TGTGCCAGCAGCTTAGTTCCGGAGGGGACCCAGTACTTC
CASSLVPEGTQYF
>-|TRBJ1-1|TRBV30|TRBD1
TGTGCCTGGATCGGAAGGGGGCAGGGTACAGCTTTCTTT
CAWIGRGQGTAFF
>-|TRBJ2-1|TRBV3-1/TRBV3-2|TRBD1
TGTGCCAGCAGCCAAGGGGACAGGGGTATGCGTGAGCAGTTCTTC
CASSQGDRGMREQFF
>-|TRBJ2-2|TRBV12-3/TRBV12-4|-
TGTGCCAGCAGTTCGACAGACCACCGGGAGCTGTTTTTT
CASSSTDHRELFF
>-|TRBJ1-6|TRBV6-5|-
TGTGCCAGCGCGGGGGCCGGAAATTCACCCCTCCACTTT
CASAGAGNSPLHF
>-|TRBJ2-7|TRBV18|-
TGTGCCAGCTCACCAATCCCAGGGTCCACCTACGAGCAGTACTTC
CASSPIPGSTYEQYF
>-|TRBJ1-2|TRBV5-1|TRBD1
TGCGCCAGCAGCGCTGGGGGACAGAAGGACTATGGCTACACCTTC
CASSAGGQKDYGYTF
>-|TRBJ2-5|TRBV7-9|-
TGTGCCAGCAGCTCGGACCAGGGTTCTCTAGAGACCCAGTACTTC
CASSSDQGSLETQYF
>-|TRBJ1-3|TRBV10-3|-
TGTGCCATCAGTGTATTCTCTGGAAACACCATATATTTT
CAISVFSGNTIYF
>-|TRBJ2-3|TRBV2|TRBD2
TGTGCCAGCACCGTAGCGGGAGGCAACACAGATACGCAGTATTTT
CASTVAGGNTDTQYF
>few|TRBJ1-1|TRBV3-1/TRBV3-2|-
TGTGCCAGCAGCCCTAGGCAGAACACTGAAGCTTTCTTT
CASSPRQNTEAFF
>-|TRBJ1-1|TRBV7-2|-
TGTGCCAGCAGCTTACGTCTGGCTCTTGAAGCTTTCTTT
CASSLRLALEAFF
>few|TRBJ2-2|TRBV29-1|-
TGCAGCGTTGGTCGCACCGGGGAGCTGTTTTTT
CSVGRTGELFF
>-|TRBJ2-3|TRBV5-4|TRBD2
TGTGCCAGCAGCCCGGCGGGACTAGCGGGCGGGGGGAGCACAGATACGCAGTATTTT
CASSPAGLAGGGSTDTQYF
>-|TRBJ2-1|TRBV6-5|TRBD2
TGTGCCAGCACCTTAGCGGGGGTCCTCTACAATGAGCAGTTCTTC
CASTLAGVLYNEQFF
>-|TRBJ1-2|TRBV7-9|-
TGTGCCAGCAGCTTAGAGCAGGGCAACTATGGCTACACCTTC
CASSLEQGNYGYTF
>-|TRBJ2-3|TRBV30|TRBD2
TGTGCCTGGCTTAGGCCAACTAGCGGCACAGATACGCAGTATTTT
CAWLRPTSGTDTQYF
>-|TRBJ2-7|TRBV6-5|TRBD1
TGTGCCAGCAGGTCGGGACAGGGGGCCTACGAGCAGTACTTC
CASRSGQGAYEQYF
>few|TRBJ2-7|TRBV5-5|-
TGTGCCAGCAGCTTGGATCTTATGGGAGCCCGAAGCTCCTACGAGCAGTACTTC
CASSLDLMGARSSYEQYF
>-|TRBJ2-7|TRBV18|-
TGTGCCAGCTCACCCATGGACTTATACGAGCAGTACTTC
CASSPMDLYEQYF
>-|TRBJ1-1|TRBV27|-
TGTGCCAGCAGTTTCGGGGGTCGGGCTGAAGCTTTCTTT
CASSFGGRAEAFF
>-|TRBJ2-1|TRBV7-9|TRBD1
TGTGCCAGCAGCTTACGGGACAGGGGGAAGGGCAATGAGCAGTTCTTC
CASSLRDRGKGNEQFF
>-|TRBJ2-3|TRBV29-1|-
TGCAGCGTTTCTTACACAGATACGCAGTATTTT
CSVSYTDTQYF
>-|TRBJ2-7|TRBV28|-
TGTGCCAGCACCGAGGGTGGAAGCTCCTACGAGCAGTACTTC
CASTEGGSSYEQYF
>-|TRBJ2-1|TRBV7-8|-
TGTGCCAGCAGCCCCCGCGGCCGCCGAGATGAGCAGTTCTTC
CASSPRGRRDEQFF
>-|TRBJ1-2|TRBV6-1|-
TGTGCCAGCAGTGAAGGAGTACGGAGTTCCACCTTC
CASSEGVRSSTF
>-|TRBJ1-2|TRBV7-9|TRBD1
TGTGCCAGCAGGACAGGGAACAACTATGGCTACACCTTC
CASRTGNNYGYTF
>-|TRBJ2-1|TRBV27|TRBD1
TGTGCCAGCAGTTTCCAGGACAGGGGTTTCGATGAGCAGTTCTTC
CASSFQDRGFDEQFF
>few|TRBJ1-2|TRBV7-8|TRBD1
TGTGCCAGCAGCCGCAGACCGCTTATGACAGGGGGCTACACCTTC
CASSRRPLMTGGYTF
>-|TRBJ2-2|TRBV4-3|TRBD2
TGCGCCAGCAGCCAAGAGCGAGCGGGGGTCGCCGGGGAGCTGTTTTTT
CASSQERAGVAGELFF
>once|TRBJ2-4|TRBV11-3|TRBD2
TGTGCCAGCAGCTTAGGCCGGATAGCGGGGCCCCAAAACATTCAGTACTTC
CASSLGRIAGPQNIQYF
>-|TRBJ2-7|TRBV14|-
TGTGCCAGCAGCCAAGTAGGGGGTCTCTACGAGCAGTACTTC
CASSQVGGLYEQYF
>-|TRBJ2-3|TRBV28|-
TGTGCCATCCTACCCCTTGGGGCTAGAGTCGAGTCAGATACGCAGTATTTT
CAILPLGARVESDTQYF
>-|TRBJ1-4|TRBV7-9|-
TGTGCCAGCAGCTTAGTTGGTCAGGCCCCTAATGAAAAACTGTTTTTT
CASSLVGQAPNEKLFF
>once|TRBJ2-5|TRBV5-1|-
TGCGCCAGCAGCTTCCCGGGAAGCCAAGAGACCCAGTACTTC
CASSFPGSQETQYF
>-|TRBJ1-1|TRBV5-6|-
TGTGCCAGCAGCTTGATCCGGGTGGACACTGAAGCTTTCTTT
CASSLIRVDTEAFF